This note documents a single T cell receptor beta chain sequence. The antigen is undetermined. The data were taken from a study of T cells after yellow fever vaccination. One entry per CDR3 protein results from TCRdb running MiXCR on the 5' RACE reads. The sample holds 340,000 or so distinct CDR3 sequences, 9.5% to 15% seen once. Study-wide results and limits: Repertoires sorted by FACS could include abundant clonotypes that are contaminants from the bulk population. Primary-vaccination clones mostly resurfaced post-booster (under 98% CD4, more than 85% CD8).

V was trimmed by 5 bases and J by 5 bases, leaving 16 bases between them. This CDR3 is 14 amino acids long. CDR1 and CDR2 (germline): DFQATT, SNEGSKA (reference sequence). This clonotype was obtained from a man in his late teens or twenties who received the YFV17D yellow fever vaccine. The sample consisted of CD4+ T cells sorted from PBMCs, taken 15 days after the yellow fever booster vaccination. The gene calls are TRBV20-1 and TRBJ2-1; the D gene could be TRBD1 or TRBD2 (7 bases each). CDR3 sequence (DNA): TGCAGTGCTCACCGACAGGGAGGGAACAATGAGCAGTTCTTC. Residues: CSAHRQGGNNEQFF.